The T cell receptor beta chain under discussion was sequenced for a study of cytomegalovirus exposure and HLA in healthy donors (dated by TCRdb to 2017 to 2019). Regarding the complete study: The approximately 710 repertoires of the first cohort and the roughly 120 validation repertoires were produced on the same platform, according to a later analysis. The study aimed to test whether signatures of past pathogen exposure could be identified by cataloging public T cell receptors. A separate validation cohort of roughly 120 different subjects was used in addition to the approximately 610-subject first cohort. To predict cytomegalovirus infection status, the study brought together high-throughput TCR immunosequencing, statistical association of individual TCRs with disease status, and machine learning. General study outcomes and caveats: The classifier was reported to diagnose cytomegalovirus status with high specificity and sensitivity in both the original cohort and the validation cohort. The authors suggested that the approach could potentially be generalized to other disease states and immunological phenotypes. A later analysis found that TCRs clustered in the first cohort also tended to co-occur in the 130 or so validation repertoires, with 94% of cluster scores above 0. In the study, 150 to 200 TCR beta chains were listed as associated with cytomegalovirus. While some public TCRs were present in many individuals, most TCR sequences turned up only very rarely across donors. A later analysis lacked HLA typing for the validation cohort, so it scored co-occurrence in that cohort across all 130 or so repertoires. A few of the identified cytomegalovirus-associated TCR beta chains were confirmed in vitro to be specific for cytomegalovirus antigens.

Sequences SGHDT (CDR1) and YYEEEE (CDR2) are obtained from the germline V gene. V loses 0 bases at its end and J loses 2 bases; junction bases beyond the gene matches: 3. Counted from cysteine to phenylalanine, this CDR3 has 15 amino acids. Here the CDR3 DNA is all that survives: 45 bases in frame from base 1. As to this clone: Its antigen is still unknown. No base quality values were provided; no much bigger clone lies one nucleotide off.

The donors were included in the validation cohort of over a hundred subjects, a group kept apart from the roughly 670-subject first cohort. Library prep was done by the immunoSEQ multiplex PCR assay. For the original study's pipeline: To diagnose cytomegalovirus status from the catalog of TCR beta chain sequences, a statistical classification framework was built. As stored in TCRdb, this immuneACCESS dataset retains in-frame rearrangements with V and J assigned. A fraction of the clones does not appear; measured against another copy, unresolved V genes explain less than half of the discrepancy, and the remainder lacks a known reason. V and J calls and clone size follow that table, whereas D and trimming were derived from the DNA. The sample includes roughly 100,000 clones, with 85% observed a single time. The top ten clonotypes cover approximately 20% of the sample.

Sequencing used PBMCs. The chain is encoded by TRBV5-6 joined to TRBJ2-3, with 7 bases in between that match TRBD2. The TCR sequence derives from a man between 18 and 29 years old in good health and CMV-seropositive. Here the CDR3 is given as CASSLAGTITDTQYF. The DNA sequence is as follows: TGTGCCAGCAGCTTGGCAGGGACTATCACAGATACGCAGTATTTT. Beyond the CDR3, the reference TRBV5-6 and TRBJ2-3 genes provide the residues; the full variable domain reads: DAGVTQSPTHLIKTRGQQVTLRCSPKSGHDTVSWYQQALGQGPQFIFQYYEEEERQRGNFPDRFSGHQFPNYSSELNVNALLLGDSALYLCASSLAGTITDTQYFGPGTRLTVL.